The clone carrying this TCR beta chain was detected only a few times. J lost 1 base, V lost 3 bases, and 5 bases had no gene match. The germline gives CDR1 DFQATT, CDR2 SNEGSKA (reference sequence). The CDR3 length is 16 residues. The data stem from a study of blood T cells in healthy people across ages. For the second PCR, which ran for roughly 7 to 11 cycles, a sample-barcoded 5' primer and a J-beta primer mix were used. MiXCR, applied by TCRdb to the 5' RACE reads, yields one record per CDR3 protein. Of roughly 1,800,000 distinct CDR3 sequences listed, approximately 50% were seen once; the top ten hold more than 2%.

The sequence was obtained from a woman aged 35 to 49 in good health. Sequenced: blood. The chain has TRBV20-1 and TRBJ2-3; 12 bases line up with TRBD2. CDR3 DNA sequence: TGCAGTGCTAGCCCCGGACTAGCGGGACGCACAGATACGCAGTATTTT. This sequence encodes CSASPGLAGRTDTQYF.